The T cell receptor (beta chain) under discussion was sequenced for a study of blood T cell repertoires in COVID-19. Study as a whole: The cDNA or gDNA used as material had been derived from T cells, B-cell-depleted T cells, or PBMCs.

Germline V gives CDR1 SSHAT, CDR2 FNYEAQ (reference sequence). The CDR3 sequence is 14 residues long. V was pared by 0 bases and J by 7 bases, with 10 bases between. In the original processing: Amplified reference gene primers provided the basis for estimating nucleated cell counts. The repertoire was sequenced with immunoSEQ multiplex PCR; TCRdb's copy has only in-frame clones and lacks some. V, J and clone size are those of that table, while D and trimming were read from the DNA. Of about 40,000 clones listed, roughly 80% are singletons. What was sequenced was peripheral blood. The receptor's source is a woman aged 55-69 years with acute or convalescent COVID-19. The chain couples TRBV7-7 to TRBJ2-1, with a tentative D call TRBD2 (6 bases). The DNA of the CDR3 is TGTGCCAGCAGCTTAGCGGGAGGTTGGAATGAGCAGTTCTTC. Its translation is CASSLAGGWNEQFF.